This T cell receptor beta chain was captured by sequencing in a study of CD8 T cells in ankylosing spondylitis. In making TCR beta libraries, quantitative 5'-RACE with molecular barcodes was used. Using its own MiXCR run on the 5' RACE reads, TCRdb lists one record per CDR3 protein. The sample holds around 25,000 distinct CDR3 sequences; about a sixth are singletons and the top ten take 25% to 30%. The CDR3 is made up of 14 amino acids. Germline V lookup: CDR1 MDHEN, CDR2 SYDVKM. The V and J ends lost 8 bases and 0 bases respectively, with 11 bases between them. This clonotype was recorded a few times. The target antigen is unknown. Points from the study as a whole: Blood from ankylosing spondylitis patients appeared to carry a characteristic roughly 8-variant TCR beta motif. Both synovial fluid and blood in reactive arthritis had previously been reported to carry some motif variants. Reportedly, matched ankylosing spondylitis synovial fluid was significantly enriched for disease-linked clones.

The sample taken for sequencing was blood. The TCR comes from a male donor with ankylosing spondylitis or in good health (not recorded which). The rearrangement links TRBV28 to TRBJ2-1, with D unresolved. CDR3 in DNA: TGTGCCAGCGGCCCCCCCGGCTCCTACAATGAGCAGTTCTTC. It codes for CASGPPGSYNEQFF.